One and the same sample provided the 5 T cell receptor beta chains below, sequenced in a study of blood T cells in healthy people across ages. A sample-barcoded 5' primer and a J-beta primer mix were used in a second PCR of roughly 6 to 11 cycles. TCRdb passed the 5' RACE reads through MiXCR, listing each CDR3 protein once. The sample contains about 1.1 million distinct CDR3 sequences, around two fifths of which appear only once. Sequenced input: blood. The receptor set was obtained from a man aged 18 to 30 in good health.

The chain carries TRBV12-3 or TRBV12-4 and TRBJ1-1; maybe TRBD1 (5 bases). This CDR3 region has 15 residues. V was trimmed by 3 bases and J by 0 bases, leaving 11 bases between them. The CDR3 region has the DNA TGTGCCAGCAGTTTTGGTGGGGGTTTGAACACTGAAGCTTTCTTT. Amino acid sequence: CASSFGGGLNTEAFF.

This clonotype was seen more than once but under ten times. The rearrangement uses TRBV12-3 or TRBV12-4 and TRBJ1-2, with D hard to call. The V end was cut by 6 bases, the J end by 8 bases, with 13 bases between. This CDR3 is 12 amino acids long. CDR3 loop: CASSLRVLGYTF. CDR3 nucleotides: TGTGCCAGCAGCCTTAGGGTACTCGGCTACACCTTC.

This clonotype was seen a few times. The rearrangement uses TRBV4-3 and TRBJ1-5; D might be TRBD1 (6 bases). Germline CDR1 reads LGHNA; CDR2 reads YSLEER. There are 15 residues in the CDR3. V was trimmed by 6 bases and J by 4 bases, leaving 16 bases between them. CDR3 sequence: CASSRLWGPNQPQHF. Here the CDR3 DNA reads TGCGCCAGCAGTCGGCTTTGGGGGCCTAATCAGCCCCAGCATTTT.

This clonotype has more than one count but fewer than ten. The chain joins TRBV20-1 to TRBJ2-1; TRBD2 agrees at 15 bases. Germline trimming cut 6 bases from V and 7 bases from J; bases unmatched to any gene: 7. CDR1 DFQATT and CDR2 SNEGSKA come from the germline V gene (reference sequence). The CDR3 covers 15 residues. CDR3 loop: CSATPGLAGGNEQFF. The CDR3 DNA follows: TGCAGTGCCACTCCGGGACTAGCGGGGGGAAATGAGCAGTTCTTC.

This clonotype was seen a handful of times. V gene TRBV20-1 combines with J gene TRBJ2-1; D could derive from TRBD1 or TRBD2 (5 bases each). The CDR3 sequence is 12 residues long. Germline assignment: CDR1 DFQATT and CDR2 SNEGSKA (reference sequence). Deletions cut 1 base from V and 5 bases from J, with 6 bases between. CDR3 coding DNA: TGCAGTGCTAGAGTGGGGGACAATGAGCAGTTCTTC. Encoded protein: CSARVGDNEQFF.